A single sample is the source of the 6 T cell receptor beta chains below, sequenced in a study of blood T cell repertoires in COVID-19. Clones were sequenced by immunoSEQ multiplex PCR, and TCRdb holds only the in-frame ones, with some missing. The sample has fewer than 250,000 clones; around 83% are singletons. The sequenced material came from peripheral blood. The receptors were gathered from a woman aged 45-60 years with acute or convalescent COVID-19.

V is TRBV6-5 and J is TRBJ2-7, with 8 positions matching TRBD2. The V and J ends lost 7 bases and 2 bases, in that order; junction bases with no gene match: 7. The CDR3 runs 14 residues. Germline lookup yields CDR1 MNHEY and CDR2 SVGAGI. For the CDR3, the DNA is TGTGCCAGCACCAAACTAGCGGACCCCTACGAGCAGTACTTC. It codes for CASTKLADPYEQYF.

The chain is built from TRBV3-1 (or the pseudogene TRBV3-2) and TRBJ2-5, with TRBD2 identical over 7 bases. V lost 5 bases, J lost 6 bases, and 12 bases stayed unmatched. This CDR3 contains 15 residues. The germline V gene has CDR1 LGHDT and CDR2 YNNKEL (reference sequence). CDR3 amino acids: CASSYLAGPRKTQYF. DNA of the CDR3: TGTGCCAGCAGCTACTTAGCGGGTCCCAGAAAGACCCAGTACTTC.

The chain links TRBV19 to TRBJ2-3, with TRBD2 identical over 7 bases. The germline V gene has CDR1 LNHDA and CDR2 SQIVND (reference sequence). The CDR3 is 18 amino acids. V was clipped by 4 bases and J by 0 bases; unmatched bases: 13. This CDR3 is CASSTPRLASRSTDTQYF. DNA of the CDR3: TGTGCCAGTAGTACGCCCCGACTAGCTTCCAGGAGCACAGATACGCAGTATTTT.

J is TRBJ2-7 and V is TRBV7-9, with D tentatively TRBD2 (6 bases). Germline V gives CDR1 SEHNR, CDR2 FQNEAQ (reference sequence). This CDR3 is built from 14 residues. Deletions cut 5 bases from V and 3 bases from J, with 14 bases between. The CDR3 DNA is TGTGCCAGCAGCGACGGGGGTTCACTCTACGAGCAGTACTTC. It encodes CASSDGGSLYEQYF.

This sequence joins TRBV11-3 and TRBJ2-7, with D perhaps matching TRBD2 (6 bases). Germline V lookup: CDR1 SGHNT, CDR2 YENEEA. CDR3 length equals 15 residues. V was shortened by 5 bases and J by 4 bases, with 18 bases between the two germline ends. This CDR3 reads CASSPRGTSGYEQYF. CDR3 sequence (DNA): TGTGCCAGCAGCCCACGCGGGACTTCGGGGTACGAGCAGTACTTC.

The V gene is TRBV4-1, the J gene TRBJ2-7, with D possibly being TRBD1 (6 bases). V lost 0 bases to trimming and J lost 6 bases, with 12 bases between them. Germline V gene lookup returns CDR1 MGHRA and CDR2 YSYEKL. CDR3 size: 14 residues. The CDR3 spells CASSQDRGVGEQYF. CDR3 DNA sequence: TGCGCCAGCAGCCAAGACAGGGGTGTCGGCGAGCAGTACTTC.